The source of this T cell receptor (beta chain) is a study of blood T cell repertoires in COVID-19. Study-level information: Acute-phase and convalescent COVID-19 samples originated in the United States, Italy and Spain. Sample material is recorded as cDNA or gDNA derived from T cells, B-cell-depleted T cells, or PBMCs.

The CDR3 covers 15 residues. Trimming took 5 bases from V and 1 from J, leaving 14 bases between them. Germline V gene data show CDR1 as SGHRS and CDR2 as YFSETQ. Original handling: Using reference gene primer amplification, nucleated cell counts were estimated. TCRdb keeps only in-frame clones here, not all; method: immunoSEQ multiplex PCR. Clone size and the V and J calls come from that table; the DNA yielded D and trimming. The repertoire holds around 300,000 clones, with 85% to 90% as singletons. V usage is TRBV5-1 and J usage is TRBJ2-3, with D tentatively TRBD1 (6 bases). This TCR was recovered from a middle-aged woman with acute or convalescent COVID-19. Sequenced input: peripheral blood. CDR3 sequence (DNA): TGCGCCAGCAGTTCGGTGAGGACAGGCACAGATACGCAGTATTTT. Its protein is CASSSVRTGTDTQYF.